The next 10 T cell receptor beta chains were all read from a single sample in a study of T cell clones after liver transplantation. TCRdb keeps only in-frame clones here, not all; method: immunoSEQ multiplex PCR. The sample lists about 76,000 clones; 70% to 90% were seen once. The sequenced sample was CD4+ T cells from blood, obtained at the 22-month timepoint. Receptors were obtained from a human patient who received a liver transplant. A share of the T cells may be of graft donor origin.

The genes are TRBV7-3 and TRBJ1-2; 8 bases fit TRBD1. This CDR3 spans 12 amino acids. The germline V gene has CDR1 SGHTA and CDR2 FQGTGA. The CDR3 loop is CASWTGTGGYTF. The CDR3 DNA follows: TGTGCGTCTTGGACCGGGACAGGTGGCTACACCTTC.

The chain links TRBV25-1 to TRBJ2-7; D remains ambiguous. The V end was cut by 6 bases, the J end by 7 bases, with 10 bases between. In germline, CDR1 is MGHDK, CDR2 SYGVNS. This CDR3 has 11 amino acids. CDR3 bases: TGTGCCAGCAGCCTAATGGGGGAGCAGTACTTC. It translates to CASSLMGEQYF.

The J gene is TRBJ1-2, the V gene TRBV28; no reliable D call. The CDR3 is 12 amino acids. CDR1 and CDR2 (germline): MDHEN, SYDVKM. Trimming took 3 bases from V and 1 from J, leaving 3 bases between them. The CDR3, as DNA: TGTGCCAGCAGTTTCAATAACTATGGCTACACCTTC. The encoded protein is CASSFNNYGYTF.

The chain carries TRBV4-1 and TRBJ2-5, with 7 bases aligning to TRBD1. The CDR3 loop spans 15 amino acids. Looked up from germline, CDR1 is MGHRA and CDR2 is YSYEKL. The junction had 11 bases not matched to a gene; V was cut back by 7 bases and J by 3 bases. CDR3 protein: CASTQTDRAEETQYF. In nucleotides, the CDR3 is TGCGCCAGCACCCAGACCGACAGGGCCGAAGAGACCCAGTACTTC.

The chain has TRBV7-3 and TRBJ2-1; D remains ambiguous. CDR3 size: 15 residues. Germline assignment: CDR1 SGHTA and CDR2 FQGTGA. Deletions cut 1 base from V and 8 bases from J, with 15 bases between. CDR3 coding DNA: TGTGCCAGCAGCTTAATGGCGGTCCCTCAATATGAGCAGTTCTTC. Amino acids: CASSLMAVPQYEQFF.

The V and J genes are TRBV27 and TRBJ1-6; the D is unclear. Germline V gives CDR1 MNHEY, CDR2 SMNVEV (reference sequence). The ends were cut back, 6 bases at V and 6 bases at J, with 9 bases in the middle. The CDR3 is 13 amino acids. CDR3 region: CASSVYFNSPLHF. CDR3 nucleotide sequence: TGTGCCAGCAGCGTCTATTTTAATTCACCCCTCCACTTT.

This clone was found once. CDR3 nucleotide sequence: TGCGCCAGCAGCTTGGGATTAGCGGGAGGGTCCTTGTATTTT. Amino acids: CASSLGLAGGSLYF. This chain joins TRBV5-1 and TRBJ2-3, with 11 bases identical to TRBD2. From germline, CDR1 is SGHRS and CDR2 YFSETQ. The CDR3 extends over 14 amino acids. With 0 bases clipped from V and 14 bases from J, the junction kept 8 bases outside the gene matches. The full variable domain, with the rest looked up from reference TRBV5-1 and TRBJ2-3, is KAGVTQTPRYLIKTRGQQVTLSCSPISGHRSVSWYQQTPGQGLQFLFEYFSETQRNKGNFPGRFSGRQFSNSRSEMNVSTLELGDSALYLCASSLGLAGGSLYFGPGTRLTVL.

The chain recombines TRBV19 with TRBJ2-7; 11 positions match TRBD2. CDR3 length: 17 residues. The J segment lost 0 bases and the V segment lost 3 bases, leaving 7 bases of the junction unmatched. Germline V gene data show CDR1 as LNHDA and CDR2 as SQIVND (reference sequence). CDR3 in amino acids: CASSILAGGSFSYEQYF. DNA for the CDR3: TGTGCCAGTAGTATCCTAGCGGGAGGCTCCTTCTCCTACGAGCAGTACTTC.

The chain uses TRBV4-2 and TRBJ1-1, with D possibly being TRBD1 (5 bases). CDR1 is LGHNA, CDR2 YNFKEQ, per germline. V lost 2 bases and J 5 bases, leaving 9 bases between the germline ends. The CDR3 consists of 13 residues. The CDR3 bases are TGTGCCAGCAGCCAATTCGAGGGGACTGAAGCTTTCTTT. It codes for CASSQFEGTEAFF.

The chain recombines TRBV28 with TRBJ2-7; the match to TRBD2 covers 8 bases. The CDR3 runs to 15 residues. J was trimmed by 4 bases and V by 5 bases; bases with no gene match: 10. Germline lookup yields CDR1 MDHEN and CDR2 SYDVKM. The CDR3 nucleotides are TGTGCCAGCAGTACAAGCGGGAGTTATAGGTACGAGCAGTACTTC. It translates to CASSTSGSYRYEQYF.